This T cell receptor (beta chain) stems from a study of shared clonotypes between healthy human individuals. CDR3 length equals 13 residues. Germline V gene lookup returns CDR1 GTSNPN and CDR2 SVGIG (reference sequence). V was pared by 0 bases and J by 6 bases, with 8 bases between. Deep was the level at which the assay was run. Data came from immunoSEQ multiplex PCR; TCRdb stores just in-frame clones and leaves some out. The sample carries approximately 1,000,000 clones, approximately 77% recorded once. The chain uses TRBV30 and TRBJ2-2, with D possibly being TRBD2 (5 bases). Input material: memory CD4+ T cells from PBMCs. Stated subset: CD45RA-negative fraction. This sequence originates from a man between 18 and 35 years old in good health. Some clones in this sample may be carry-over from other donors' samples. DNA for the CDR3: TGTGCCTGGAGTGTTTCAGCGGCCGGGGAGCTGTTTTTT. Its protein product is CAWSVSAAGELFF.